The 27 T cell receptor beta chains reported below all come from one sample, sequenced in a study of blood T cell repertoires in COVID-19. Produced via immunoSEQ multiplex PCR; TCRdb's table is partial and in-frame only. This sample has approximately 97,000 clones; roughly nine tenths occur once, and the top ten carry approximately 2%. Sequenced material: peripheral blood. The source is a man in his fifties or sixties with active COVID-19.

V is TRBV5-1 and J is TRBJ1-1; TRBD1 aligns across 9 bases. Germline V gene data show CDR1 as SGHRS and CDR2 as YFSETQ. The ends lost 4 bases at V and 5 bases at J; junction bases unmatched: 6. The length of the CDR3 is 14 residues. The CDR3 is CASSPGTGITEAFF. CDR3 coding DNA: TGCGCCAGCAGCCCCGGGACAGGGATAACTGAAGCTTTCTTT. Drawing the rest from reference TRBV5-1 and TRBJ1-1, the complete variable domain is KAGVTQTPRYLIKTRGQQVTLSCSPISGHRSVSWYQQTPGQGLQFLFEYFSETQRNKGNFPGRFSGRQFSNSRSEMNVSTLELGDSALYLCASSPGTGITEAFFGQGTRLTVV.

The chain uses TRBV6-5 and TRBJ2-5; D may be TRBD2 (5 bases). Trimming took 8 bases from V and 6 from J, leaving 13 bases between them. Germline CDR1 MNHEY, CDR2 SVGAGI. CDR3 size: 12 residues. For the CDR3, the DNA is TGTGCCAGCTCCCGGGGTCAGAAGACCCAGTACTTC. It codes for CASSRGQKTQYF.

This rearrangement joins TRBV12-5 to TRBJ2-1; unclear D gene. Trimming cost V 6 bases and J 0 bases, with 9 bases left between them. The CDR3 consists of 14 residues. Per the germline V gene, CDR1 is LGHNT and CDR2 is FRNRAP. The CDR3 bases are TGTGCTAGTGGGTTAGAGAGCTCCTACAATGAGCAGTTCTTC. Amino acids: CASGLESSYNEQFF.

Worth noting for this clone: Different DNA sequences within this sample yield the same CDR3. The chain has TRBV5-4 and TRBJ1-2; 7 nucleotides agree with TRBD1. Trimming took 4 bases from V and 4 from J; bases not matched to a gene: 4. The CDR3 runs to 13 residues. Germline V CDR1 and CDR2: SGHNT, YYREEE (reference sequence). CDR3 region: CASSPTGVYGYTF. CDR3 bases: TGTGCCAGCAGCCCTACAGGGGTCTATGGCTACACCTTC.

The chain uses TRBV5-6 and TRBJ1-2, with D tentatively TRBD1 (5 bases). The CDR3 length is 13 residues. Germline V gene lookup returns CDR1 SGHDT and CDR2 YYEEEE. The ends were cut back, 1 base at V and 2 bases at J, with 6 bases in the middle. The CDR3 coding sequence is TGTGCCAGCAGCTTGTCAGGGAACTATGGCTACACCTTC. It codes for CASSLSGNYGYTF.

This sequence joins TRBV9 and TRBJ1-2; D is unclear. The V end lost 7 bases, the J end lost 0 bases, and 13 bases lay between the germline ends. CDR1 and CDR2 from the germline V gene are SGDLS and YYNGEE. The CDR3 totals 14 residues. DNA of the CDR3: TGTGCCAGCGGGCGTTTGGCCCCTAACTATGGCTACACCTTC. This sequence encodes CASGRLAPNYGYTF.

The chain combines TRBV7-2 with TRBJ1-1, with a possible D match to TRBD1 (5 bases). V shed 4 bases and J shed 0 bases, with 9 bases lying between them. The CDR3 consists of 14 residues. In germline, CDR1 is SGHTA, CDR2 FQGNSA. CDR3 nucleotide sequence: TGTGCCAGCAGCTCCAGGGCTATGAACACTGAAGCTTTCTTT. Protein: CASSSRAMNTEAFF.

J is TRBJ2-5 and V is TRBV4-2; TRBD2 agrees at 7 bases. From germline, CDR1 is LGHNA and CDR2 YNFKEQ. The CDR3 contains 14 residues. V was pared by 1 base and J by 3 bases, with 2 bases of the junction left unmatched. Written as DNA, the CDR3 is TGTGCCAGCAGCCAAGGGGGGGGAGAAGAGACCCAGTACTTC. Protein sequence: CASSQGGGEETQYF.

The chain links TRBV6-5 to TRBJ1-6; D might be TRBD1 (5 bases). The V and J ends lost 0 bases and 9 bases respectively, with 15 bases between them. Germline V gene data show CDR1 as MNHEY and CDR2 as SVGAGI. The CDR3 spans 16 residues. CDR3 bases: TGTGCCAGCAGTTACTCGTGGCAGGGTAAAGGTTCACCCCTCCACTTT. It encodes CASSYSWQGKGSPLHF.

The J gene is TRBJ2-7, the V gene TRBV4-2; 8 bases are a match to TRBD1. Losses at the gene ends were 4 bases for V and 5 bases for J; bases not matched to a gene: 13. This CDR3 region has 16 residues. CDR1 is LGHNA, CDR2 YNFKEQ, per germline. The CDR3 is CASSPLGQGDRHEQYF. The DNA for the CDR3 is TGTGCCAGCAGCCCCCTAGGACAGGGCGATCGGCACGAGCAGTACTTC.

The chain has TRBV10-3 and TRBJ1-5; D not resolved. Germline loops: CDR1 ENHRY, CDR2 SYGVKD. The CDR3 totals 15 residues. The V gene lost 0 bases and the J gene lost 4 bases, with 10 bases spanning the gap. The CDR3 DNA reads TGTGCCATCAGTGAGTCTTCTAGACGGAATCAGCCCCAGCATTTT. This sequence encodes CAISESSRRNQPQHF.

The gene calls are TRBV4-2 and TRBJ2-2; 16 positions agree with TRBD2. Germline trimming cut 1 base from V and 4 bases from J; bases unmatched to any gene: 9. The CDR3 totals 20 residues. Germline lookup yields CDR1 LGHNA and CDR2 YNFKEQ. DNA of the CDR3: TGTGCCAGCAGCCAAGTCGCGGGACTAGCGGGGGGGCCGAGCACCGGGGAGCTGTTTTTT. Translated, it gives CASSQVAGLAGGPSTGELFF.

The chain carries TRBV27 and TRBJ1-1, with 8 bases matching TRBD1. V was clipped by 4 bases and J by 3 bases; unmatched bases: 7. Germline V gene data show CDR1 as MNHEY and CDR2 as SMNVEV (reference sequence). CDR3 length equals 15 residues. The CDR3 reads CASSSDRVRDTEAFF. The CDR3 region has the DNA TGTGCCAGCAGTTCGGACAGGGTAAGGGACACTGAAGCTTTCTTT.

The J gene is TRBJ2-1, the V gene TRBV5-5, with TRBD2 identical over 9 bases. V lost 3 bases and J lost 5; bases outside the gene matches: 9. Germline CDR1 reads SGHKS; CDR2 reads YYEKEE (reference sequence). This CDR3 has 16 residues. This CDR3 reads CASSWGWRGGHNEQFF. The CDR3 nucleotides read TGTGCCAGCAGCTGGGGATGGCGGGGGGGCCACAATGAGCAGTTCTTC.

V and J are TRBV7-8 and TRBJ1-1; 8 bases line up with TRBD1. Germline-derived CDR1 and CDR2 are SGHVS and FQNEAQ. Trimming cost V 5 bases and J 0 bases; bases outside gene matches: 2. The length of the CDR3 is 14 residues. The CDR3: CASSRQGMNTEAFF. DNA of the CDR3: TGTGCCAGCAGCAGACAGGGGATGAACACTGAAGCTTTCTTT.

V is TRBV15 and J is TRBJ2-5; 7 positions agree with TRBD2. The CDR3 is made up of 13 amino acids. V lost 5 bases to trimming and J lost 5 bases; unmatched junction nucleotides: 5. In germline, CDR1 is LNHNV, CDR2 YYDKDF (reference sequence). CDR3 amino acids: CATSPGGGETQYF. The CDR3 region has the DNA TGTGCCACCAGCCCGGGGGGAGGTGAGACCCAGTACTTC.

Here the CDR3 reads CASSYPGGGYEQYF. CDR3 coding DNA: TGTGCCAGCAGTTACCCCGGGGGGGGGTACGAGCAGTACTTC. The chain carries TRBV6-2 or TRBV6-3 and TRBJ2-7; TRBD2 aligns across 8 bases. The CDR3 covers 14 residues. Germline V gene sequence: CDR1 MNHEY, CDR2 SVGEGT. With 2 bases clipped from V and 4 bases from J, the junction kept 4 bases outside the gene matches.

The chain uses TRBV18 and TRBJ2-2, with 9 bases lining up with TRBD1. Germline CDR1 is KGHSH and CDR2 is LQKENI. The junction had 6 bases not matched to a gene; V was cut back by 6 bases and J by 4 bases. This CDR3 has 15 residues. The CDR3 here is CASSEGQGRTGELFF. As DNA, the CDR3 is TGTGCCAGCTCCGAGGGACAGGGACGCACCGGGGAGCTGTTTTTT.

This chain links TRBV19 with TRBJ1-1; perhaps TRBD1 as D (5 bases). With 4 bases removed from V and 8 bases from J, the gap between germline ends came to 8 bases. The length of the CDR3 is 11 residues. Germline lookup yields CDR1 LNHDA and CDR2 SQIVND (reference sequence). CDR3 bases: TGTGCCAGTAGTAGGAGGGGCGAAGCTTTCTTT. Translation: CASSRRGEAFF.

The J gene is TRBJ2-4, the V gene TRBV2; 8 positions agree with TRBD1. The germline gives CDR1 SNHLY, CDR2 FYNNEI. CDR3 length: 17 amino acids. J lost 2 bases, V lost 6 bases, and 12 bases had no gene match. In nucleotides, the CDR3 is TGTGCCAGCAGAGGACAGGGTGTTTTTAGTACCAAAAACATTCAGTACTTC. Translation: CASRGQGVFSTKNIQYF.

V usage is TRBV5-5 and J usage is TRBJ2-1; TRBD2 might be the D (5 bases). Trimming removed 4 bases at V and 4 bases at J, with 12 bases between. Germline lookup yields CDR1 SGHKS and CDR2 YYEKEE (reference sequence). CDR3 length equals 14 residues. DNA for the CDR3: TGTGCCAGCAGCATTACTAGTGGATACAATGAGCAGTTCTTC. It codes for CASSITSGYNEQFF.

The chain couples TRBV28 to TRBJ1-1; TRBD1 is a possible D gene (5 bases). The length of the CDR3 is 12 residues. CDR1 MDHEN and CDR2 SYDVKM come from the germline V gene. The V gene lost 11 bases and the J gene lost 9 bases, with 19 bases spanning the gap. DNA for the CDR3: TGTGCCGCAACACAGGCCCTGAAAAAAGCTTTCTTT. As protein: CAATQALKKAFF.

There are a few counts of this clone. Here the CDR3 reads CASSLAGGPKNTEAFF. For the CDR3, the DNA is TGTGCCAGCAGCTTGGCAGGGGGACCCAAGAACACTGAAGCTTTCTTT. The genes are TRBV5-6 and TRBJ1-1; 7 positions match TRBD1. Germline V gives CDR1 SGHDT, CDR2 YYEEEE. Trimming took 0 bases from V and 1 from J; bases not matched to a gene: 6. This CDR3 is 16 amino acids long.

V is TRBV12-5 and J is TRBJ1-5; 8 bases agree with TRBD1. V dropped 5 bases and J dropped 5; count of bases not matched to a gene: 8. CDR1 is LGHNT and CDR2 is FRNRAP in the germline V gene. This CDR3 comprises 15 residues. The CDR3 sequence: CASGIGQGVDQPQHF. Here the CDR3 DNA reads TGTGCTAGTGGTATTGGACAGGGAGTTGATCAGCCCCAGCATTTT.

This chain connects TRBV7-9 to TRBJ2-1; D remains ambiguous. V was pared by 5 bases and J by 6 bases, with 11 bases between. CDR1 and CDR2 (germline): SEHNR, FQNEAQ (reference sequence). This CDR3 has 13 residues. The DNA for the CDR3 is TGTGCCAGCAGCCCGAGGCGGTCCAATGAGCAGTTCTTC. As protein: CASSPRRSNEQFF.

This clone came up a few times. CDR3 DNA: TGTGCCAGCAGCACGGCAGGGACCGGGGAGCTGTTTTTT. Protein sequence: CASSTAGTGELFF. This chain joins TRBV7-9 and TRBJ2-2; possible D gene TRBD1, 5 bases. Per the germline V gene, CDR1 is SEHNR and CDR2 is FQNEAQ (reference sequence). The ends were cut back, 5 bases at V and 5 bases at J, with 9 bases in the middle. This CDR3 is built from 13 residues.

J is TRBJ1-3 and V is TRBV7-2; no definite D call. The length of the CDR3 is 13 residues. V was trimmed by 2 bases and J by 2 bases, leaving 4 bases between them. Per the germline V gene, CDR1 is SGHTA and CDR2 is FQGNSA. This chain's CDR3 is CASSLFTGNTIYF. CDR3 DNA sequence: TGTGCCAGCAGCTTATTTACTGGAAACACCATATATTTT.